This T cell receptor (beta chain) was captured in a study of blood T cell repertoires in COVID-19. As for the study in general: Sites in the United States, Italy and Spain provided acute and convalescent COVID-19 samples.

The germline gives CDR1 MNHEY, CDR2 SMNVEV (reference sequence). The CDR3 contains 12 residues. The V gene lost 6 bases and the J gene lost 5 bases, with 10 bases spanning the gap. Produced via immunoSEQ multiplex PCR; TCRdb's table is partial and in-frame only. The repertoire holds approximately 230,000 clones, with about 79% as singletons. The chain links TRBV27 to TRBJ1-1; D may be TRBD1 (6 bases). The TCR originated in a man at least 80 years old with acute or convalescent COVID-19. The sample consisted of peripheral blood. The CDR3 loop is CASRSTGTEAFF. In DNA, the CDR3 is TGTGCCAGCAGATCAACAGGGACTGAAGCTTTCTTT.